The clone carrying this T cell receptor (beta chain) has only one observation. Its antigen remains unknown. Relative to the germline gene, one junction end is altered; a read error may explain this. Together with a sample-barcoded 5' primer, a J-beta primer mix was included in a second PCR lasting about 7 to 12 cycles. Template switching added a 12-random-nucleotide identifier to every cDNA molecule. TCRdb independently ran MiXCR on the 5' RACE reads; one entry per CDR3 protein. The sample includes 650,000 to 1,000,000 distinct CDR3 sequences, 35% to 40% of them seen just once. CDR3 length: 14 residues. Germline assignment: CDR1 SGHKS and CDR2 YYEKEE (reference sequence). This entry comes from a study of blood T cells in healthy people across ages. Study as a whole: For every two T cells, template switching captured about one barcoded beta molecule.

General study findings and limits: Diversity figures based on one million T cells were deemed too low. The percentage of naive T cells correlated strongly with TCR beta diversity.

This TCR derives from a man younger than 30 in good health. The gene calls are TRBV5-5 and TRBJ2-4; 9 nucleotides match TRBD1. The J call may be in error: the DNA end matches TRBJ2-7 better. The sample was blood. CDR3 bases: TGTGCCGGCAGCTCGGACAGGGGTCGCTACGAGCAGTACTTC. Encoded protein: CAGSSDRGRYEQYF.